This T cell receptor (beta chain) was found in a study of blood T cell repertoires in COVID-19. Looking at the study overall: COVID-19 samples from acute and convalescent phases originated in the United States, Italy and Spain.

The junction had 12 bases not matched to a gene; V was cut back by 3 bases and J by 0 bases. Germline lookup yields CDR1 SGHTA and CDR2 FQGTGA. The CDR3 has 18 amino acids. Sequencing was performed with immunoSEQ multiplex PCR; in TCRdb, only in-frame clones are kept and a portion is missing. The sample records some 40,000 clones, roughly nine tenths being singletons. The sample was peripheral blood. The sequence derives from a man between 70 and 80 years old with acute or convalescent COVID-19. This chain links TRBV7-3 with TRBJ2-3, with 7 nucleotides matching TRBD2. The CDR3 bases are TGTGCCAGCAGCTTCTGGGACTCGACTAGCTCTAGCACAGATACGCAGTATTTT. Translation gives CASSFWDSTSSSTDTQYF.